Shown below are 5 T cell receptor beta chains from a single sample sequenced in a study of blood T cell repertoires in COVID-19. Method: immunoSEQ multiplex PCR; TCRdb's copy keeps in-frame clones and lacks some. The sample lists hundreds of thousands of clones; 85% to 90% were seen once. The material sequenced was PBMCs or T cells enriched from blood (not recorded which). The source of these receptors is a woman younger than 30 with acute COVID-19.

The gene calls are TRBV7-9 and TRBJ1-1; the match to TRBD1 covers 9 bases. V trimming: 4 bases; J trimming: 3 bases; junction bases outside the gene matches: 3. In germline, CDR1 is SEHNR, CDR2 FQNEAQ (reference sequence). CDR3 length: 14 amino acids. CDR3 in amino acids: CASSSRDRDTEAFF. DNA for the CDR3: TGTGCCAGCAGCTCTAGGGACAGGGACACTGAAGCTTTCTTT. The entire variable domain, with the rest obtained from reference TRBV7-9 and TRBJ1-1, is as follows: DTGVSQNPRHKITKRGQNVTFRCDPISEHNRLYWYRQTLGQGPEFLTYFQNEAQLEKSRLLSDRFSAERPKGSFSTLEIQRTEQGDSAMYLCASSSRDRDTEAFFGQGTRLTVV.

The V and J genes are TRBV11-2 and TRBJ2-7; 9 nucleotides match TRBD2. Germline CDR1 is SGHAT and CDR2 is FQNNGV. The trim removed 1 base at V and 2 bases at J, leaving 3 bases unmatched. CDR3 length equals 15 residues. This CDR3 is CASSLGRGGTYEQYF. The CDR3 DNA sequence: TGTGCCAGCAGCTTAGGGCGGGGGGGTACCTACGAGCAGTACTTC.

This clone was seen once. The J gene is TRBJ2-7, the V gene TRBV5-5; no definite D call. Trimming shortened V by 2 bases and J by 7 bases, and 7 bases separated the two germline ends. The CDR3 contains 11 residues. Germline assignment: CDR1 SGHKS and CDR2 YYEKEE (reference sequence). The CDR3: CASSFGREQYF. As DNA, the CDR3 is TGTGCCAGCAGCTTTGGTCGGGAGCAGTACTTC.

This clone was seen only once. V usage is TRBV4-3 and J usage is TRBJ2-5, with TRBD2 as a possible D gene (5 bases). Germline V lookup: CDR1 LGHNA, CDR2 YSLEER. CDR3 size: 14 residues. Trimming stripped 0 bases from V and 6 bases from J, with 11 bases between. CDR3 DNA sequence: TGCGCCAGCAGCCAAGATTCGCTAGCTAAGACCCAGTACTTC. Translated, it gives CASSQDSLAKTQYF.

This CDR3 is CASSTPTGGNNEKLFF. CDR3 nucleotides: TGTGCCAGTAGTACCCCGACAGGGGGAAATAATGAAAAACTGTTTTTT. V usage is TRBV19 and J usage is TRBJ1-4; TRBD1 agrees at 9 bases. J lost 4 bases, V lost 4 bases, and 7 bases had no gene match. The CDR3 covers 16 residues. CDR1 is LNHDA, CDR2 SQIVND, per germline (reference sequence).